Below, 14 T cell receptor beta chains from the same sample are listed, as sequenced in a study of T cell responses to AZD1222 COVID-19 vaccine. Some clones are missing from TCRdb's copy, which holds only in-frame ones; the method was immunoSEQ multiplex PCR. The table includes around 150,000 clones, approximately 90% detected once. Sample: peripheral blood, taken 28 days after the second AZD1222 dose. The source of these receptors is an adult who received the AZD1222 COVID-19 vaccine.

V gene TRBV13 combines with J gene TRBJ2-1, with 11 bases that match TRBD2. CDR3 length: 16 residues. With V trimmed by 0 bases and J by 2 bases, 0 bases remained unmatched. Germline V gene lookup returns CDR1 PRHDT and CDR2 FYEKMQ (reference sequence). The CDR3 protein is CASSLGTSGAYNEQFF. CDR3 nucleotides: TGTGCCAGCAGCTTAGGGACTAGCGGGGCCTACAATGAGCAGTTCTTC.

The chain carries TRBV19 and TRBJ1-2; D is perhaps TRBD1 (5 bases). CDR1 is LNHDA and CDR2 is SQIVND in the germline V gene (reference sequence). The CDR3 spans 12 residues. Trimming took off 7 bases at V and 4 bases at J, with 10 bases between the two ends. The CDR3 sequence is CASNQDSYGYTF. The CDR3 DNA follows: TGTGCCAGTAATCAAGACAGCTATGGCTACACCTTC.

This chain uses TRBV27 with TRBJ1-2; TRBD1 matches 7 bases. The CDR3 totals 14 residues. CDR1 and CDR2 (germline): MNHEY, SMNVEV (reference sequence). Trimming took 0 bases from V and 8 from J; bases not matched to a gene: 6. The CDR3 protein is CASSLSRQGYGYTF. The DNA for the CDR3 is TGTGCCAGCAGTTTATCGAGACAGGGCTACGGCTACACCTTC.

This clone was seen only once. The chain recombines TRBV19 with TRBJ2-2; 8 positions match TRBD1. The CDR3 runs 16 residues. Germline V CDR1 and CDR2: LNHDA, SQIVND (reference sequence). Trimming cost V 6 bases and J 5 bases; bases outside gene matches: 11. The CDR3 protein is CASRLQGGYLTGELFF. The CDR3 region has the DNA TGTGCCAGTAGGCTACAGGGGGGCTATCTTACCGGGGAGCTGTTTTTT.

The J gene is TRBJ2-1, the V gene TRBV7-8, with a tentative D call TRBD1 (7 bases). V shed 5 bases and J shed 1 base, with 15 bases lying between them. The CDR3 spans 16 residues. Germline-derived CDR1 and CDR2 are SGHVS and FQNEAQ. The CDR3, as DNA: TGTGCCAGCAGCCGTCAGGGGGGTCCGTCCTACAATGAGCAGTTCTTC. The encoded protein is CASSRQGGPSYNEQFF.

This chain joins TRBV18 and TRBJ2-3, with 7 bases matching TRBD2. The CDR3 totals 14 residues. Trimming cost V 3 bases and J 6 bases; bases outside gene matches: 6. Germline assignment: CDR1 KGHSH and CDR2 LQKENI. The CDR3 region has the DNA TGTGCCAGCTCACCTGTGACTAGCCCCGATACGCAGTATTTT. It encodes CASSPVTSPDTQYF.

This chain links TRBV7-6 with TRBJ2-3; TRBD2 is a possible D gene (5 bases). The length of the CDR3 is 15 residues. The V end was cut by 1 base, the J end by 0 bases, with 8 bases between. The germline V gene has CDR1 SGHVS and CDR2 FNYEAQ. The CDR3 protein is CASSLVASSTDTQYF. The DNA of the CDR3 is TGTGCCAGCAGCTTAGTAGCGTCTAGCACAGATACGCAGTATTTT. The full variable domain, completed using reference TRBV7-6 and TRBJ2-3, is GAGVSQSPRYKVTKRGQDVALRCDPISGHVSLYWYRQALGQGPEFLTYFNYEAQQDKSGLPNDRFSAERPEGSISTLTIQRTEQRDSAMYRCASSLVASSTDTQYFGPGTRLTVL.

J is TRBJ1-6 and V is TRBV9; the D is unclear. CDR1 is SGDLS and CDR2 is YYNGEE in the germline V gene. CDR3 length equals 14 residues. Between the trimmed V and J ends, which lost 0 bases and 9 bases, there was a span of 10 bases. CDR3 loop: CASSVGDHLSPLHF. The DNA for the CDR3 is TGTGCCAGCAGCGTAGGGGATCACCTTTCACCCCTCCACTTT. Complete variable domain (other parts from reference TRBV9 and TRBJ1-6): DSGVTQTPKHLITATGQRVTLRCSPRSGDLSVYWYQQSLDQGLQFLIQYYNGEERAKGNILERFSAQQFPDLHSELNLSSLELGDSALYFCASSVGDHLSPLHFGNGTRLTVT.

The chain uses TRBV3-1 (or the pseudogene TRBV3-2) and TRBJ1-2; no reliable D call. The germline V gene has CDR1 LGHDT and CDR2 YNNKEL (reference sequence). Trimming took off 0 bases at V and 7 bases at J, with 9 bases between the two ends. This CDR3 region has 13 residues. This CDR3 is CASSQDRLVGYTF. The CDR3 DNA reads as TGTGCCAGCAGCCAAGATCGACTAGTTGGCTACACCTTC.

V and J are TRBV11-2 and TRBJ2-1, with unresolved D. This CDR3 region has 14 residues. Trimming took off 0 bases at V and 10 bases at J, with 13 bases between the two ends. The V gene's germline CDR1 is SGHAT and CDR2 FQNNGV. The chain's CDR3 is CASSLDIGVGEQFF. CDR3 nucleotide sequence: TGTGCCAGCAGCTTAGATATAGGAGTCGGGGAGCAGTTCTTC.

The chain employs TRBV5-1 and TRBJ1-6, with D perhaps matching TRBD1 (6 bases). V dropped 4 bases and J dropped 7 bases, with 15 bases sitting between them. CDR1 is SGHRS and CDR2 is YFSETQ in the germline V gene. CDR3 length equals 15 residues. The CDR3 sequence is CASSVQGGENSPLHF. In DNA, the CDR3 is TGCGCCAGCAGCGTACAGGGAGGAGAGAATTCACCCCTCCACTTT.

The chain joins TRBV28 to TRBJ2-1; weak D call: TRBD2 (5 bases). CDR3 length equals 12 residues. Between the trimmed V and J ends, which lost 5 bases and 7 bases, there was a span of 9 bases. Germline values: CDR1 MDHEN, CDR2 SYDVKM. The CDR3 reads CASSSGPNEQFF. CDR3 sequence (DNA): TGTGCCAGCAGTAGCGGCCCGAATGAGCAGTTCTTC.

The chain employs TRBV6-5 and TRBJ1-6; unclear D gene. CDR3 size: 14 residues. CDR1 and CDR2 (germline): MNHEY, SVGAGI. Trimming took 2 bases from V and 10 from J, leaving 12 bases between them. CDR3 sequence (DNA): TGTGCCAGCAGTTACCGGATCGTCGAATCACCCCTCCACTTT. Translating it yields CASSYRIVESPLHF.

This chain links TRBV5-1 with TRBJ2-6, with D possibly matching TRBD2 (6 bases). CDR1 is SGHRS and CDR2 is YFSETQ in the germline V gene. Trimming removed 4 bases from V and 4 bases from J, with 9 bases in between. The CDR3 runs 14 residues. As DNA, the CDR3 is TGCGCCAGCAGCCCGGGAGACGGGGCCAACGTCCTGACTTTC. Encoded protein: CASSPGDGANVLTF.